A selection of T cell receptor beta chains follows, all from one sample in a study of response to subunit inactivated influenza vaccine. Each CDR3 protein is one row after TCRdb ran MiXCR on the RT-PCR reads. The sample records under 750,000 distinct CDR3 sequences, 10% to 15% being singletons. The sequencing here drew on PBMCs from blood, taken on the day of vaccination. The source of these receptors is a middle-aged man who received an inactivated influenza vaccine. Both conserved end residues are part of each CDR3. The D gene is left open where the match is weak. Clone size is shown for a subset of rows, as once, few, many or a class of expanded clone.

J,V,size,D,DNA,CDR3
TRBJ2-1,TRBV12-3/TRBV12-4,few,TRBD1,TGTGCCAGCTCAACAGGGGGCTACTCCTACAATGAGCAGTTCTTC,CASSTGGYSYNEQFF
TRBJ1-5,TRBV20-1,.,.,TGCAGTGCTAGAGATCACGGGGGGAGGATCAATCAGCCCCAGCATTTT,CSARDHGGRINQPQHF
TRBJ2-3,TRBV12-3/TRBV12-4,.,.,TGTGCCAGCAGTTTATCCCCACAGGGAACAGATACGCAGTATTTT,CASSLSPQGTDTQYF
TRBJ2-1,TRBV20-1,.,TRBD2,TGCAGTGCTAGCCGCCCTATTGGAGCGGGAGGGCTTGGTGAGCAGTTCTTC,CSASRPIGAGGLGEQFF
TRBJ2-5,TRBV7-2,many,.,TGTGCCAGCAGCTTAGTCTCTGGGGGGAAAGAGACCCAGTACTTC,CASSLVSGGKETQYF
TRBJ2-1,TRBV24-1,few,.,TGTGCCACCAGCGGACAGTGGTTTAACAATGAGCAGTTCTTC,CATSGQWFNNEQFF
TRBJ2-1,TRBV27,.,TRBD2,TGTGCCAGCAGTGTACTCCCGTTAGCGGGAGTCACCGGGTACAATGAGCAGTTCTTC,CASSVLPLAGVTGYNEQFF
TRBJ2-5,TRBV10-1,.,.,TGCGCCAGCAGTGTGACTAGGGGAGAGACCCAGTACTTC,CASSVTRGETQYF
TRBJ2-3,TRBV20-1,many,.,TGCAGTGCCCGGCGCATCACAGATACGCAGTATTTT,CSARRITDTQYF
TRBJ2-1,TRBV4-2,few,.,TGTGCCAGCAGCCACTCCTTTCAGGAACTAGGGGTGAATGAGCAGTTCTTC,CASSHSFQELGVNEQFF
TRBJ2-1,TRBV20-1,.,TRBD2,TGCAGTGCTATAGTGGCGCTAGCGGCCACAAGCTCCTACAATGAGCAGTTCTTC,CSAIVALAATSSYNEQFF